This passage covers 2 T cell receptor beta chains from one sample sequenced in a study of blood T cell repertoires in COVID-19 (dated by TCRdb to 2019 to 2021). Libraries were built with the immunoSEQ multiplex PCR assay. This is the immuneACCESS table as TCRdb keeps it, with only in-frame sequences that have V and J called. A part of the clones is gone; compared with another copy, unresolved V genes explain less than half, and the rest is unexplained. The sample table shows approximately 280,000 clones, and about 85% are seen once. The ten largest clones add up to around 2.5% of the sample. What was sequenced was PBMCs or T cells enriched from blood (not recorded which). Every receptor here comes from a woman between 45 and 65 years old who had recovered from COVID-19.

The chain couples TRBV2 to TRBJ1-1; no clear D gene. Trimming cost V 6 bases and J 3 bases, with 11 bases left between them. The germline CDR1 and CDR2 sequences are SNHLY and FYNNEI. The CDR3 is 13 residues long. The CDR3 spells CASRGDGDTEAFF. In DNA, the CDR3 is TGTGCCAGCAGGGGAGATGGGGACACTGAAGCTTTCTTT.

The CDR3 DNA sequence: TGTGCCAGCAGAGGGACGGCGGAGGGTGGGACCCAGTACTTC. This codes for CASRGTAEGGTQYF. This chain joins TRBV25-1 and TRBJ2-5; D perhaps matches TRBD2 (6 bases). Germline CDR1 is MGHDK and CDR2 is SYGVNS. Trimming stripped 6 bases from V and 7 bases from J, with 18 bases between. The CDR3 sequence is 14 residues long.